The entry that follows covers one TCR beta chain sequence. Reverse transcription of 0.5 to 1 ug RNA was performed with random hexamers. It was immunoSEQ multiplex PCR that amplified TCR beta CDR3 across 54 Vbeta and 13 Jbeta. TCRdb passed the immunoSEQ multiplex PCR reads through MiXCR, listing each CDR3 protein once. The sample contains 200,000 or so distinct CDR3 sequences, roughly 96% of which appear only once. Germline CDR1 reads DFQATT; CDR2 reads SNEGSKA (reference sequence). V lost 5 bases to trimming and J lost 2 bases, with 18 bases between them. This CDR3 has 15 residues. This sample is drawn from a study of CD8 T cells in Susac syndrome.

The specimen sequenced was CD4+ T cells from PBMCs. The sequence came from a human donor with multiple sclerosis. V usage is TRBV20-1 and J usage is TRBJ2-5; a weak D match, TRBD2 (6 bases). CDR3 sequence reads: CSADRRGGPQETQYF. The CDR3 DNA reads as TGCAGTGCTGATAGACGGGGAGGTCCTCAAGAGACCCAGTACTTC.